This TCR beta chain was profiled in a study of blood T cell repertoires in COVID-19. Study-level information: Sites in the United States, Italy and Spain provided acute and convalescent COVID-19 samples.

Germline CDR1 is GTSNPN and CDR2 is SVGIG (reference sequence). CDR3 size: 17 residues. With 0 bases clipped from V and 2 bases from J, the junction kept 12 bases outside the gene matches. Per the authors' pipeline: Estimation of nucleated cell counts was performed using reference gene primer amplification. Method: immunoSEQ multiplex PCR; TCRdb's copy keeps in-frame clones and lacks some. D and trimming were read from the DNA, whereas the V and J calls and clone size are those reported in that table. The table has roughly 81,000 clones, around nine tenths seen once. The rearrangement uses TRBV30 and TRBJ1-2; TRBD1 matches at 7 bases. The source is a man in his forties or fifties with acute or convalescent COVID-19. The sample taken for sequencing was peripheral blood. In DNA, the CDR3 is TGTGCCTGGAGTGTAGGGTTTCCCGACAGGGCGAACTATGGCTACACCTTC. It yields the protein CAWSVGFPDRANYGYTF.